The TCR beta chain described here comes from a study of blood T cell repertoires in COVID-19. V trimming: 8 bases; J trimming: 4 bases; junction bases outside the gene matches: 11. There are 15 residues in the CDR3. Looked up from germline, CDR1 is MDHEN and CDR2 is SYDVKM. This table comes from immunoSEQ multiplex PCR, and its TCRdb copy is limited to in-frame clones, with some not included. The table shows 150,000 to 250,000 clones, with roughly four fifths occurring only once. The table lists this clone with a few counts. Sequenced material: peripheral blood. The chain has TRBV28 and TRBJ2-1; 7 nucleotides agree with TRBD2. This TCR was sampled from a human donor with acute or convalescent COVID-19. The donor label of this sample is uncertain. CDR3: CASVSSGGAYNEQFF. The CDR3 region has the DNA TGTGCCAGCGTATCATCGGGAGGAGCATACAATGAGCAGTTCTTC.